The 21 T cell receptor beta chains listed next were all sequenced from one sample in a study of CD8 T cells in Susac syndrome. RNA, at about 0.5 to 1 ug, was reverse transcribed with random hexamers. One entry per CDR3 protein, called by TCRdb with MiXCR from the immunoSEQ multiplex PCR reads. The sample yields under 200,000 distinct CDR3 sequences, 85% to 95% seen once. Sequences were obtained from CD8+ T cells from PBMCs. The receptors were gathered from a human donor with multiple sclerosis.

The chain couples TRBV7-8 to TRBJ2-4, with no clear D. CDR1 is SGHVS, CDR2 FQNEAQ, per germline. Trimming removed 1 base at V and 0 bases at J, with 7 bases between. This CDR3 region has 15 residues. The chain's CDR3 is CASSLGPLAKNIQYF. DNA for the CDR3: TGTGCCAGCAGCTTAGGGCCCCTAGCCAAAAACATTCAGTACTTC.

This clonotype was found once. V usage is TRBV5-1 and J usage is TRBJ1-1; 7 positions match TRBD1. The length of the CDR3 is 13 residues. Germline CDR1 reads SGHRS; CDR2 reads YFSETQ. The trim removed 3 bases at V and 4 bases at J, leaving 3 bases unmatched. For the CDR3, the DNA is TGCGCCAGCAGCTCGACAGGGCCCACTGAAGCTTTCTTT. This sequence encodes CASSSTGPTEAFF.

In its sample, this clonotype was seen once. The chain employs TRBV18 and TRBJ2-7; the D is unclear. This CDR3 spans 12 amino acids. CDR1 and CDR2 (germline): KGHSH, LQKENI. V was shortened by 3 bases and J by 5 bases, with 8 bases between the two germline ends. For the CDR3, the DNA is TGTGCCAGCTCACCGTCGAATCACGAGCAGTACTTC. Translated, it gives CASSPSNHEQYF.

This chain links TRBV29-1 with TRBJ2-3; 7 positions match TRBD1. Germline-derived CDR1 and CDR2 are SQVTM and ANQGSEA. The CDR3 spans 14 residues. V gave up 7 bases and J gave up 2 bases; unmatched junction bases: 9. The CDR3 DNA follows: TGCAGCGGGCAGGGACAGCAACTCACAGATACGCAGTATTTT. This sequence encodes CSGQGQQLTDTQYF.

The chain is built from TRBV29-1 and TRBJ2-1, with D uncertain. V dropped 0 bases and J dropped 7 bases, with 16 bases sitting between them. There are 15 residues in the CDR3. Germline CDR1 and CDR2: SQVTM and ANQGSEA. CDR3 amino acids: CSVEDPGRRSNEQFF. The CDR3 bases are TGCAGCGTTGAAGATCCCGGAAGGCGTTCTAATGAGCAGTTCTTC.

This clonotype came up once. V usage is TRBV4-1 and J usage is TRBJ2-3, with unresolved D. CDR1 is MGHRA and CDR2 is YSYEKL in the germline V gene. The V gene lost 2 bases and the J gene lost 0 bases, with 6 bases spanning the gap. The CDR3 totals 14 residues. The CDR3 nucleotides read TGCGCCAGCAGCCAATTAGAAAGCACAGATACGCAGTATTTT. It codes for CASSQLESTDTQYF.

The chain is built from TRBV6-1 and TRBJ2-7; a possible D gene is TRBD2 (7 bases). V lost 4 bases and J 2 bases, leaving 15 bases between the germline ends. Per germline, CDR1 MNHNS and CDR2 SASEGT. The length of the CDR3 is 15 residues. CDR3 coding DNA: TGTGCCAGCAGTGGGCGGGGGCCCCGTCCCTACGAGCAGTACTTC. This sequence encodes CASSGRGPRPYEQYF.

The J gene is TRBJ2-7, the V gene TRBV27; D possibly corresponds to TRBD2 (7 bases). The germline V and J ends were trimmed by 5 bases and 5 bases, with 19 bases remaining between them. CDR3 length: 15 amino acids. The germline gives CDR1 MNHEY, CDR2 SMNVEV (reference sequence). This CDR3 is CASSDSRGAINEQYF. CDR3 nucleotide sequence: TGTGCCAGCAGTGACTCCCGGGGGGCTATCAACGAGCAGTACTTC.

The chain joins TRBV18 to TRBJ2-5, with TRBD1 matching 9 bases. V lost 6 bases, J lost 4 bases, and 9 bases stayed unmatched. The CDR3 covers 15 residues. The V gene's germline CDR1 is KGHSH and CDR2 LQKENI. The CDR3 loop is CASSPGTGRRETQYF. CDR3 in DNA: TGTGCCAGCTCCCCCGGGACAGGGCGGCGAGAGACCCAGTACTTC.

The chain has TRBV20-1 and TRBJ2-3; 8 nucleotides agree with TRBD2. This CDR3 is built from 16 residues. CDR1 DFQATT and CDR2 SNEGSKA come from the germline V gene (reference sequence). The V gene end was trimmed by 0 bases and the J gene end by 0 bases; junction bases not matched to a gene: 5. CDR3 protein: CSARDRSGGSTDTQYF. Written as DNA, the CDR3 is TGCAGTGCTAGAGATCGCAGCGGGGGTAGCACAGATACGCAGTATTTT.

The chain recombines TRBV15 with TRBJ2-4, with 10 bases matching TRBD1. This CDR3 contains 18 residues. Germline V gene lookup returns CDR1 LNHNV and CDR2 YYDKDF (reference sequence). The V and J ends lost 5 bases and 3 bases, in that order; junction bases with no gene match: 13. CDR3 sequence: CATSGLSPGQGDKNIQYF. The CDR3 DNA follows: TGTGCCACCAGCGGATTAAGCCCCGGACAGGGGGACAAAAACATTCAGTACTTC.

V gene TRBV4-2 combines with J gene TRBJ2-1, with a tentative D call TRBD2 (5 bases). With 2 bases removed from V and 6 bases from J, the gap between germline ends came to 20 bases. The germline V gene encodes CDR1 LGHNA and CDR2 YNFKEQ. The CDR3 is 17 amino acids. CDR3 sequence: CASSQPQAAGWCNEQFF. CDR3 sequence (DNA): TGTGCCAGCAGCCAACCCCAAGCGGCGGGCTGGTGCAATGAGCAGTTCTTC.

The V call is TRBV20-1, the J call TRBJ2-7; possibly TRBD2 for D (5 bases). CDR3 length equals 14 residues. V was cut by 1 base and J by 4 bases, with 14 bases left in between. CDR1 and CDR2 from the germline V gene are DFQATT and SNEGSKA (reference sequence). CDR3 coding DNA: TGCAGTGCTAGAGCGGTAGACGGACTTTACGAGCAGTACTTC. Its protein is CSARAVDGLYEQYF.

The genes are TRBV15 and TRBJ1-5, with a tentative D call TRBD1 (5 bases). The CDR3 runs to 13 residues. CDR1 LNHNV and CDR2 YYDKDF come from the germline V gene (reference sequence). V was shortened by 4 bases and J by 7 bases, with 11 bases between the two germline ends. This CDR3 is CATSTGLGQPQHF. CDR3 bases: TGTGCCACCAGCACAGGGTTAGGGCAGCCCCAGCATTTT. The full variable domain, rest sourced from reference TRBV15 and TRBJ1-5, is DAMVIQNPRYQVTQFGKPVTLSCSQTLNHNVMYWYQQKSSQAPKLLFHYYDKDFNNEADTPDNFQSRRPNTSFCFLDIRSPGLGDTAMYLCATSTGLGQPQHFGDGTRLSIL.

The chain couples TRBV29-1 to TRBJ2-1; D is tentatively TRBD1 or TRBD2 (5 bases each). Germline loops: CDR1 SQVTM, CDR2 ANQGSEA. V was clipped by 4 bases and J by 9 bases, with 13 bases between them. The CDR3 is made up of 12 amino acids. CDR3 sequence (DNA): TGCAGCGTTGCTCGGGGACCCAGTGAGCAGTTCTTC. The encoded protein is CSVARGPSEQFF.

The V call is TRBV20-1, the J call TRBJ2-3; TRBD1 agrees at 7 bases. The CDR3 extends over 12 amino acids. CDR1 is DFQATT and CDR2 is SNEGSKA in the germline V gene (reference sequence). CDR3: CTMGTGTDTQYF. CDR3 bases: TGCACCATGGGGACAGGCACAGATACGCAGTATTTT.

This chain joins TRBV27 and TRBJ2-7, with D perhaps TRBD1 or TRBD2 (5 bases each). CDR1 is MNHEY and CDR2 is SMNVEV in the germline V gene (reference sequence). This CDR3 has 15 residues. V gave up 5 bases and J gave up 3 bases, with 17 bases separating them. The DNA for the CDR3 is TGTGCCAGCAGTCAACATCGGGACGTTAACTACGAGCAGTACTTC. Translated: CASSQHRDVNYEQYF.

V usage is TRBV12-3 or TRBV12-4 and J usage is TRBJ1-1; weak D call: TRBD1 (6 bases). The CDR3 totals 14 residues. V was pared by 3 bases and J by 0 bases, with 8 bases between. CDR3 in DNA: TGTGCCAGCAGTTTGGGGACACTGAACACTGAAGCTTTCTTT. It yields the protein CASSLGTLNTEAFF.

The rearrangement links TRBV3-1 to TRBJ2-7; 13 bases fit TRBD2. Germline loops: CDR1 LGHDT, CDR2 YNNKEL (reference sequence). The CDR3 consists of 15 residues. The V gene end was trimmed by 3 bases and the J gene end by 2 bases; junction bases not matched to a gene: 1. The CDR3 DNA reads TGTGCCAGCAGCCACGGGACTAGCGGGACCTACGAGCAGTACTTC. This encodes CASSHGTSGTYEQYF.

V and J are TRBV20-1 and TRBJ1-1; D unclear. The ends were cut back, 1 base at V and 1 base at J, with 4 bases in the middle. CDR1 is DFQATT and CDR2 is SNEGSKA in the germline V gene (reference sequence). The CDR3 covers 12 residues. The CDR3 bases are TGCAGTGCTAGAGGAAGGAACACTGAAGCTTTCTTT. Amino acids: CSARGRNTEAFF.

The chain links TRBV27 to TRBJ2-1; D may be TRBD2 (5 bases). The CDR3 covers 16 residues. Trimming cost V 3 bases and J 0 bases, with 12 bases left between them. Germline V lookup: CDR1 MNHEY, CDR2 SMNVEV (reference sequence). CDR3 region: CASSFASPSSYNEQFF. The CDR3 DNA reads as TGTGCCAGCAGTTTCGCTAGCCCGAGCTCCTACAATGAGCAGTTCTTC.